The 18 T cell receptor beta chains listed next were all sequenced from one sample in a study of blood T cell repertoires in COVID-19. Profiling relied on immunoSEQ multiplex PCR, and the TCRdb table lists in-frame clones only, not all of them. The table lists over 35,000 clones, just under 85% of them singletons. The sequenced material came from peripheral blood. Receptors originate from a human donor with acute or convalescent COVID-19. The donor label of this sample is uncertain.

This chain uses TRBV5-1 with TRBJ2-7; D ambiguous. Germline CDR1 and CDR2: SGHRS and YFSETQ. This CDR3 is 13 amino acids long. The V end was cut by 0 bases, the J end by 6 bases, with 10 bases between. The CDR3 DNA sequence: TGCGCCAGCAGCTTGGGTCAGGTTCGCGAGCAGTACTTC. It is translated as CASSLGQVREQYF.

V gene TRBV2 combines with J gene TRBJ2-7, with D maybe TRBD2 (6 bases). The length of the CDR3 is 12 residues. V gave up 4 bases and J gave up 3 bases, with 7 bases separating them. Germline assignment: CDR1 SNHLY and CDR2 FYNNEI. CDR3 protein: CASSAEGYEQYF. DNA for the CDR3: TGTGCCAGCAGTGCGGAGGGCTACGAGCAGTACTTC. Full variable domain (remainder filled in from reference TRBV2 and TRBJ2-7): EPEVTQTPSHQVTQMGQEVILRCVPISNHLYFYWYRQILGQKVEFLVSFYNNEISEKSEIFDDQFSVERPDGSNFTLKIRSTKLEDSAMYFCASSAEGYEQYFGPGTRLTVT.

This chain links TRBV3-1 (or the pseudogene TRBV3-2) with TRBJ1-6, with 9 bases that match TRBD1. CDR3 length: 16 residues. Germline CDR1 is LGHDT and CDR2 is YNNKEL (reference sequence). V trimming: 2 bases; J trimming: 6 bases; junction bases outside the gene matches: 5. The CDR3 is CASSQLTGGINSPLHF. The CDR3 DNA reads as TGTGCCAGCAGCCAACTTACAGGGGGCATTAATTCACCCCTCCACTTT.

Remarks on this clone: The junction departs from germline at one end; a sequencing error may be responsible. This chain joins TRBV2 and TRBJ2-7; TRBD1 matches at 7 bases. This CDR3 comprises 14 residues. The germline gives CDR1 SNHLY, CDR2 FYNNEI. As DNA, the CDR3 is TGTGCCAGCACTGAAAGGACCAGGGGGTCCGAGCAGTACTTC. Translation gives CASTERTRGSEQYF.

The chain is built from TRBV11-3 and TRBJ2-7, with TRBD1 identical over 10 bases. Trimming cost V 5 bases and J 7 bases; bases outside gene matches: 8. In germline, CDR1 is SGHNT, CDR2 YENEEA. The CDR3 is 14 amino acids. The CDR3 spells CASSKGQGRGEQYF. In DNA form, the CDR3 reads TGTGCCAGCAGCAAGGGACAGGGGAGAGGGGAGCAGTACTTC.

The rearrangement links TRBV7-2 to TRBJ2-5; weak D call: TRBD2 (6 bases). The V gene lost 5 bases and the J gene lost 5 bases, with 15 bases spanning the gap. Per germline, CDR1 SGHTA and CDR2 FQGNSA. This CDR3 region has 14 residues. The CDR3 sequence: CASSPRGGRETQYF. The CDR3, as DNA: TGTGCCAGCAGCCCCCGGGGAGGCAGGGAGACCCAGTACTTC.

A remark on this clone: The junction shows a germline mismatch at one end, possibly a read error. The chain combines TRBV5-4 with TRBJ1-1; D is undetermined. Germline CDR1 reads SGHNT; CDR2 reads YYREEE (reference sequence). The CDR3 runs to 14 residues. CDR3 residues: CASSLGNGYTEAFF. The CDR3 DNA is TGTGCCAGCAGTTTGGGTAACGGGTACACTGAAGCTTTCTTT.

Remarks on this clone: Its ends do not fully match the called genes, so a read error is possible. The rearrangement joins TRBV9 to TRBJ2-3; 8 bases are a match to TRBD2. Germline V gene data show CDR1 as SGDLS and CDR2 as YYNGEE. The CDR3 length is 14 residues. CDR3 bases: TGCACCCGGGGGGGGACCTTCATCACAGATACGCAGTATTTT. The encoded protein is CTRGGTFITDTQYF.

This clone is classed as medium-sized. The chain links TRBV6-1 to TRBJ1-2, with D possibly TRBD1 on 5 matching bases. The CDR3 has 14 amino acids. Germline V gene sequence: CDR1 MNHNS, CDR2 SASEGT. V lost 3 bases and J lost 8, with 16 bases in between. As DNA, the CDR3 is TGTGCCAGCAGTGATATGGTCCCAGGGCACGGCTACACCTTC. This sequence encodes CASSDMVPGHGYTF.

This chain joins TRBV28 and TRBJ1-5; a weak D match, TRBD1 (6 bases). The CDR3 loop spans 16 amino acids. The germline CDR1 and CDR2 sequences are MDHEN and SYDVKM. V lost 1 base and J lost 3, with 13 bases in between. The DNA of the CDR3 is TGTGCCAGCAGTTTATACGGCCAGGGGATCAATCAGCCCCAGCATTTT. Amino acid sequence: CASSLYGQGINQPQHF. Full variable domain (outside the CDR3, taken from reference TRBV28 and TRBJ1-5): DVKVTQSSRYLVKRTGEKVFLECVQDMDHENMFWYRQDPGLGLRLIYFSYDVKMKEKGDIPEGYSVSREKKERFSLILESASTNQTSMYLCASSLYGQGINQPQHFGDGTRLSIL.

The chain combines TRBV5-1 with TRBJ1-1; no clear D. The CDR3 runs 13 residues. Between the trimmed V and J ends, which lost 4 bases and 0 bases, there was a span of 7 bases. In germline, CDR1 is SGHRS, CDR2 YFSETQ. CDR3 nucleotide sequence: TGCGCCAGCAGCAAAGACATGAACACTGAAGCTTTCTTT. Amino acid sequence: CASSKDMNTEAFF.

J is TRBJ1-1 and V is TRBV30, with a weak D call TRBD1 (5 bases). Trimming took off 4 bases at V and 4 bases at J, with 16 bases between the two ends. CDR3 size: 14 residues. Germline values: CDR1 GTSNPN, CDR2 SVGIG (reference sequence). CDR3 loop: CAWTPGGFGTEAFF. The CDR3 DNA reads TGTGCCTGGACTCCCGGGGGTTTTGGCACTGAAGCTTTCTTT.

J is TRBJ2-3 and V is TRBV10-1; 15 bases align to TRBD2. Trimming removed 5 bases from V and 0 bases from J; junction bases left unmatched: 6. The CDR3 loop spans 18 amino acids. From germline, CDR1 is WNHNN and CDR2 SYGVQD (reference sequence). Written as DNA, the CDR3 is TGCGCCAGCAGTTCCGGGACTAGCGGGAGGATTAGCACAGATACGCAGTATTTT. Its translation is CASSSGTSGRISTDTQYF.

The gene calls are TRBV6-5 and TRBJ2-5; weak D call: TRBD2 (7 bases). CDR1 and CDR2 from the germline V gene are MNHEY and SVGAGI. The germline V and J ends were trimmed by 4 bases and 5 bases, with 14 bases remaining between them. The CDR3 runs to 14 residues. This CDR3 reads CASSSGGPVETQYF. The CDR3 nucleotides are TGTGCCAGCAGTTCCGGGGGGCCGGTTGAGACCCAGTACTTC.

The sample holds one count of this clone. The J gene is TRBJ2-1, the V gene TRBV5-1, with 8 bases lining up with TRBD1. Germline lookup yields CDR1 SGHRS and CDR2 YFSETQ. Germline trimming cut 4 bases from V and 3 bases from J; bases unmatched to any gene: 6. The CDR3 covers 15 residues. The CDR3 loop reads CASSPPGQDYNEQFF. For the CDR3, the DNA is TGCGCCAGCAGCCCTCCGGGACAGGACTACAATGAGCAGTTCTTC.

V is TRBV11-2 and J is TRBJ2-2; D not certain. Trimming shortened V by 1 base and J by 6 bases, and 9 bases separated the two germline ends. Germline CDR1 is SGHAT and CDR2 is FQNNGV. This CDR3 has 14 amino acids. CDR3 sequence reads: CASSLGVAPGELFF. The CDR3 region has the DNA TGTGCCAGCAGCTTAGGAGTAGCCCCCGGGGAGCTGTTTTTT.

V gene TRBV24-1 combines with J gene TRBJ2-1; D perhaps matches TRBD2 (6 bases). CDR1 is KGHDR and CDR2 is SFDVKD in the germline V gene. With 2 bases removed from V and 3 bases from J, the gap between germline ends came to 16 bases. There are 17 residues in the CDR3. The CDR3 sequence: CATSDSGTGAYYNEQFF. The CDR3 DNA reads TGTGCCACCAGTGATTCGGGAACGGGAGCCTACTACAATGAGCAGTTCTTC.

This clone was counted a few times. The rearrangement joins TRBV6-6 to TRBJ2-7; 7 bases map to TRBD1. The junction had 4 bases not matched to a gene; V was cut back by 6 bases and J by 5 bases. CDR1 and CDR2 from the germline V gene are MNHNY and SVGAGI (reference sequence). The CDR3 is made up of 12 amino acids. CDR3 nucleotides: TGTGCCAGCAGAGACGACAGGGACGAGCAGTACTTC. Translated, it gives CASRDDRDEQYF.